This T cell receptor (beta chain) appears in the sequencing data of a study of blood T cell repertoires in COVID-19. Produced via immunoSEQ multiplex PCR; TCRdb's table is partial and in-frame only. The table lists about 150,000 clones, 87% of them singletons. This clone was detected only a few times. V shed 5 bases and J shed 0 bases, with 29 bases lying between them. The CDR3 spans 21 residues. From germline, CDR1 is LNHDA and CDR2 SQIVND (reference sequence). The sequence came from a woman in her fifties or sixties with active or convalescent COVID-19. V is TRBV19 and J is TRBJ2-1; D may correspond to TRBD1 or TRBD2 (9 bases each). The sample was peripheral blood. The CDR3 is CASSHRGLPRLAGTSYNEQFF. As DNA, the CDR3 is TGTGCCAGTAGTCACAGGGGGCTCCCCCGTCTAGCGGGAACCTCCTACAATGAGCAGTTCTTC.